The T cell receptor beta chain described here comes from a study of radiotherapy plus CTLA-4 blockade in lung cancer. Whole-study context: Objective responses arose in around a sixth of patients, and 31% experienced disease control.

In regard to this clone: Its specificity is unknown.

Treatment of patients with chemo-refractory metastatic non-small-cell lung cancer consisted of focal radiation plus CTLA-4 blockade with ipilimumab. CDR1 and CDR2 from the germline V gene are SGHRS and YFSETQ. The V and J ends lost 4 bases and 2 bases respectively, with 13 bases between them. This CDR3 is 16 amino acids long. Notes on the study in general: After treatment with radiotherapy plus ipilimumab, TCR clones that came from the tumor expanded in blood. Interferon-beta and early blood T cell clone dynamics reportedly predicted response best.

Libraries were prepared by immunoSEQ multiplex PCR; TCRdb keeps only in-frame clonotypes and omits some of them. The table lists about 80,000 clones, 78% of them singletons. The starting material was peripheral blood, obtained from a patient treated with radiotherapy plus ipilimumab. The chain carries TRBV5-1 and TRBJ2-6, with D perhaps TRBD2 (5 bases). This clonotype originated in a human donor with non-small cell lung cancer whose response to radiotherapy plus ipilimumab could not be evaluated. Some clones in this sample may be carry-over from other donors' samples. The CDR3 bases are TGCGCCAGCAGCCCCCGCGGGTTCACTGGGGCCAACGTCCTGACTTTC. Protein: CASSPRGFTGANVLTF.